This T cell receptor beta chain was retrieved from a study of blood T cells in healthy people across ages. Findings and caveats of the study: Older individuals had lower TCR beta diversity per million T cells (the decline was roughly linear).

A word on this clonotype: As yet, its antigen is unknown. A much larger clone differs by one base, so this may be a read error.

Healthy Caucasian individuals from Russia aged about 6 to 90 were enrolled as donors. Per germline, CDR1 MNHNS and CDR2 SASEGT. V was cut by 10 bases and J by 7 bases, with 19 bases left in between. The CDR3 has 14 residues. A second PCR of roughly 7 to 11 cycles used a sample-barcoded 5' primer and a J-beta primer mix. A 12-random-nucleotide template-switch adaptor tagged each cDNA molecule. TCRdb reprocessed the 5' RACE reads via MiXCR and lists one record per CDR3 protein. The sample shows some 900,000 distinct CDR3 sequences, under 35% of them seen only once. Sequences were obtained from blood. The chain links TRBV6-1 to TRBJ1-4, with a weak D call TRBD1 (5 bases). This TCR came from a woman over 75 in good health. The CDR3 sequence is CATTDSSASEKLFF. The CDR3 DNA reads as TGTGCCACTACTGACAGTTCGGCTAGTGAAAAACTGTTTTTT.